A single sample is the source of the 26 T cell receptor beta chains below, sequenced in a study of T cell responses to AZD1222 COVID-19 vaccine. Sequencing used immunoSEQ multiplex PCR; TCRdb keeps in-frame clones, though not all of them. The table records some 100,000 clones, around 90% of them present only once. Here the sequenced sample was peripheral blood, taken on day 0 of AZD1222 vaccination. These receptors originate from an adult in good health.

V and J are TRBV3-1 (or the pseudogene TRBV3-2) and TRBJ2-3; no definite D call. The CDR3 contains 12 residues. CDR1 and CDR2 (germline): LGHDT, YNNKEL (reference sequence). The germline V and J ends were trimmed by 6 bases and 4 bases, with 8 bases remaining between them. The CDR3 loop reads CASSYSSDTQYF. The CDR3 nucleotides are TGTGCCAGCAGTTATTCCTCAGATACGCAGTATTTT.

V is TRBV5-1 and J is TRBJ2-5, with D possibly TRBD1 on 5 matching bases. The V gene lost 4 bases and the J gene lost 2 bases, with 12 bases spanning the gap. CDR1 is SGHRS and CDR2 is YFSETQ in the germline V gene. The CDR3 length is 14 residues. The CDR3 loop is CASSPQGNQETQYF. CDR3 DNA sequence: TGCGCCAGCAGCCCCCAGGGAAATCAAGAGACCCAGTACTTC. Together with reference TRBV5-1 and TRBJ2-5, the CDR3 gives the full variable domain: KAGVTQTPRYLIKTRGQQVTLSCSPISGHRSVSWYQQTPGQGLQFLFEYFSETQRNKGNFPGRFSGRQFSNSRSEMNVSTLELGDSALYLCASSPQGNQETQYFGPGTRLLVL.

Of note for this clone: This sample includes further DNA sequences coding for the same CDR3. This chain joins TRBV3-1 (or the pseudogene TRBV3-2) and TRBJ2-5; perhaps TRBD1 as D (5 bases). The length of the CDR3 is 14 residues. The germline gives CDR1 LGHDT, CDR2 YNNKEL (reference sequence). V shed 1 base and J shed 4 bases, with 10 bases lying between them. Written as DNA, the CDR3 is TGTGCCAGCAGCCAAGGGGCAGGGTCAGAGACCCAGTACTTC. Amino acids: CASSQGAGSETQYF.

In DNA, the CDR3 is TGCAGTGCTAGTGGGAAGCTGGGTGAGCAGTTCTTC. As protein: CSASGKLGEQFF. The V gene is TRBV20-1, the J gene TRBJ2-1, with D hard to call. V was pared by 3 bases and J by 9 bases, with 12 bases between. In germline, CDR1 is DFQATT, CDR2 SNEGSKA (reference sequence). This CDR3 has 12 amino acids.

V usage is TRBV7-3 and J usage is TRBJ2-3; TRBD2 is a possible D gene (6 bases). V shed 1 base and J shed 4 bases, with 15 bases lying between them. This CDR3 spans 16 amino acids. Germline V CDR1 and CDR2: SGHTA, FQGTGA. CDR3 sequence reads: CASSLIGAGRPDTQYF. CDR3 in DNA: TGTGCCAGCAGCTTAATTGGGGCGGGAAGGCCAGATACGCAGTATTTT.

V and J are TRBV19 and TRBJ2-1; TRBD2 matches at 7 bases. The V segment lost 2 bases and the J segment 4 bases; nucleotides outside the gene matches: 5. The germline V gene encodes CDR1 LNHDA and CDR2 SQIVND (reference sequence). The CDR3 totals 15 residues. CDR3 residues: CASSITSALYNEQFF. CDR3 DNA sequence: TGTGCCAGTAGTATAACTAGCGCGTTATACAATGAGCAGTTCTTC.

This chain joins TRBV19 and TRBJ1-1; no clear D. Trimming took off 9 bases at V and 0 bases at J, with 11 bases between the two ends. This CDR3 comprises 13 residues. Germline V gene sequence: CDR1 LNHDA, CDR2 SQIVND (reference sequence). The CDR3 DNA reads TGTGCCAGCGGCGCAGCCTTGAACACTGAAGCTTTCTTT. This encodes CASGAALNTEAFF.

V usage is TRBV6-5 and J usage is TRBJ1-1; D remains ambiguous. The V gene's germline CDR1 is MNHEY and CDR2 SVGAGI. V dropped 2 bases and J dropped 6 bases, with 16 bases sitting between them. The CDR3 extends over 15 amino acids. CDR3 region: CASSYRTGSWAEAFF. CDR3 DNA: TGTGCCAGCAGTTACAGGACCGGATCCTGGGCTGAAGCTTTCTTT.

The chain has TRBV6-5 and TRBJ1-3; D is perhaps TRBD1 (5 bases). Trimming pared 6 bases from V and 0 bases from J, leaving 12 bases between. The CDR3 has 15 amino acids. Germline CDR1 MNHEY, CDR2 SVGAGI. CDR3 in DNA: TGTGCCAGCAGCAGGGACGGTCGCTCTGGAAACACCATATATTTT. It codes for CASSRDGRSGNTIYF.

The chain is built from TRBV28 and TRBJ1-1; 8 nucleotides agree with TRBD1. Looked up from germline, CDR1 is MDHEN and CDR2 is SYDVKM. This CDR3 is 14 amino acids long. The V gene end was trimmed by 7 bases and the J gene end by 4 bases; junction bases not matched to a gene: 8. CDR3 amino acids: CASTPPGTGTEAFF. The CDR3 DNA sequence: TGTGCCAGCACCCCTCCGGGGACAGGCACTGAAGCTTTCTTT.

V usage is TRBV11-1 and J usage is TRBJ2-1; perhaps TRBD1 as D (6 bases). The CDR3 runs to 12 residues. V shed 6 bases and J shed 7 bases, with 10 bases lying between them. Germline V gene data show CDR1 as SGHAT and CDR2 as FQDESV (reference sequence). Written as DNA, the CDR3 is TGTGCCAGCAGTCCAACAGGGAATGAGCAGTTCTTC. This translates into CASSPTGNEQFF.

Points on this clone: This sample includes further DNA sequences coding for the same CDR3. The chain joins TRBV20-1 to TRBJ1-5; D gene ambiguous. The V gene lost 0 bases and the J gene lost 6 bases, with 3 bases spanning the gap. Germline loops: CDR1 DFQATT, CDR2 SNEGSKA (reference sequence). This CDR3 region has 11 residues. The CDR3 DNA follows: TGCAGTGCTAGAGAGGGTCAGCCCCAGCATTTT. Amino acids: CSAREGQPQHF.

On this clone itself: A junction boundary mismatches the germline segment, possibly from a read error. The chain joins TRBV6-1 to TRBJ1-2; D is undetermined. The CDR3 covers 13 residues. Germline CDR1 reads MNHNS; CDR2 reads SASEGT. In nucleotides, the CDR3 is TGTGCCAGCAGAGAAGGCGAGCTGGGTGGCTACACCTTC. Its protein product is CASREGELGGYTF.

This clone has a handful of counts. The V call is TRBV2, the J call TRBJ1-1; D might be TRBD1 (6 bases). The CDR3 extends over 13 amino acids. The V gene's germline CDR1 is SNHLY and CDR2 FYNNEI. V shed 8 bases and J shed 2 bases, with 12 bases lying between them. The CDR3: CASLSDRNTEAFF. The CDR3 nucleotides are TGTGCCAGCCTATCGGACAGAAACACTGAAGCTTTCTTT.

The chain uses TRBV7-3 and TRBJ1-1; D not resolved. V lost 5 bases to trimming and J lost 6 bases, with 13 bases between them. Germline-derived CDR1 and CDR2 are SGHTA and FQGTGA. The CDR3 runs to 13 residues. The CDR3 region has the DNA TGTGCCAGCAGCAGGACCCTAATGGCTGAAGCTTTCTTT. Translated, it gives CASSRTLMAEAFF.

The chain employs TRBV29-1 and TRBJ1-4; 8 bases map to TRBD1. The germline V gene has CDR1 SQVTM and CDR2 ANQGSEA. The CDR3 spans 13 residues. Losses at the gene ends were 8 bases for V and 3 bases for J; bases not matched to a gene: 5. CDR3 residues: CSIRTGSNEKLFF. The CDR3 nucleotides are TGCAGCATCCGGACAGGGTCTAATGAAAAACTGTTTTTT.

The chain links TRBV24-1 to TRBJ2-3, with D perhaps matching TRBD1 or TRBD2 (5 bases each). Trimming removed 4 bases from V and 1 base from J, with 17 bases in between. The CDR3 loop spans 17 amino acids. Germline V gene sequence: CDR1 KGHDR, CDR2 SFDVKD. DNA for the CDR3: TGTGCCACCAGTGACTCACTCCCGGGACGAGGCACAGATACGCAGTATTTT. Amino acid sequence: CATSDSLPGRGTDTQYF.

V gene TRBV5-1 combines with J gene TRBJ2-7; 11 bases fit TRBD2. With V trimmed by 4 bases and J by 5 bases, 11 bases remained unmatched. The CDR3 length is 16 residues. The germline V gene encodes CDR1 SGHRS and CDR2 YFSETQ. The CDR3 region is CASSLTPSGRLDEQYF. The DNA of the CDR3 is TGCGCCAGCAGCCTCACGCCTAGCGGGAGGTTGGACGAGCAGTACTTC.

The chain combines TRBV6-6 with TRBJ2-1; the D gene is possibly TRBD1 (5 bases). CDR3 length: 13 amino acids. Trimming left V 5 bases short and J 4 bases short, with 9 bases between. CDR1 is MNHNY and CDR2 is SVGAGI in the germline V gene (reference sequence). In nucleotides, the CDR3 is TGTGCCAGCAGTCAAGACAGTTACAATGAGCAGTTCTTC. Its translation is CASSQDSYNEQFF.

The chain links TRBV4-2 to TRBJ2-3; tentatively, D is TRBD2 (5 bases). CDR1 and CDR2 (germline): LGHNA, YNFKEQ. The CDR3 runs to 16 residues. Trimming removed 0 bases at V and 6 bases at J, with 16 bases between. The CDR3 bases are TGTGCCAGCAGCCAAGATTTGCCACTAGAAGTGGATACGCAGTATTTT. It codes for CASSQDLPLEVDTQYF.

The chain combines TRBV27 with TRBJ2-1; perhaps D is TRBD1 or TRBD2 (5 bases each). V lost 2 bases and J lost 8, with 10 bases in between. Germline V gene lookup returns CDR1 MNHEY and CDR2 SMNVEV (reference sequence). This CDR3 is 13 amino acids long. CDR3: CASSLNGAHEQFF. Here the CDR3 DNA reads TGTGCCAGCAGTTTAAACGGGGCGCATGAGCAGTTCTTC.

This clone is medium-sized (0.01 to 0.1%). The J gene is TRBJ1-1, the V gene TRBV29-1; no definite D call. The CDR3 length is 11 residues. V shed 3 bases and J shed 10 bases, with 12 bases lying between them. CDR1 is SQVTM and CDR2 is ANQGSEA in the germline V gene. The CDR3 sequence is CSVEYALGAFF. The CDR3 DNA sequence: TGCAGCGTTGAGTATGCCCTCGGAGCTTTCTTT.

The chain joins TRBV11-1 to TRBJ1-2; D ambiguous. Per the germline V gene, CDR1 is SGHAT and CDR2 is FQDESV (reference sequence). The CDR3 runs 14 residues. V gave up 6 bases and J gave up 3 bases, with 14 bases separating them. The CDR3 sequence is CASRHESQDYGYTF. The CDR3 bases are TGTGCCAGCAGACATGAATCCCAGGACTATGGCTACACCTTC.

CDR3 sequence reads: CASRMTQNTEAFF. In nucleotides, the CDR3 is TGTGCCAGCAGGATGACACAGAACACTGAAGCTTTCTTT. This rearrangement joins TRBV6-6 to TRBJ1-1, with unresolved D. The V and J ends lost 6 bases and 1 base respectively, with 9 bases between them. Germline loops: CDR1 MNHNY, CDR2 SVGAGI (reference sequence). This CDR3 is 13 amino acids long.

The chain joins TRBV6-4 to TRBJ2-7, with 7 bases lining up with TRBD1. CDR3 length: 15 residues. The J segment lost 0 bases and the V segment lost 3 bases, leaving 5 bases of the junction unmatched. CDR1 and CDR2 (germline): MRHNA, SNTAGT. This CDR3 reads CASSEETGSSYEQYF. The CDR3 DNA reads TGTGCCAGCAGTGAAGAGACAGGGAGCTCCTACGAGCAGTACTTC.

Only one count was recorded for this clone. This chain uses TRBV10-3 with TRBJ2-5; 8 bases fit TRBD1. The CDR3 is 13 amino acids. Germline CDR1 is ENHRY and CDR2 is SYGVKD. V was clipped by 10 bases and J by 5 bases; unmatched bases: 9. For the CDR3, the DNA is TGTGCCACCACGGACAGGGTGTTCGAGACCCAGTACTTC. Translation gives CATTDRVFETQYF.